This entry concerns a single TCR beta chain. Its specificity is unknown. Trimming at V came to 0 bases and at J to 4 bases, leaving 4 bases not matched to a gene. CDR1 SGHRS and CDR2 YFSETQ come from the germline V gene. This CDR3 contains 15 residues. The second PCR ran roughly 7 to 11 cycles with a sample-barcoded 5' primer and J-beta primers. TCRdb fed the 5' RACE reads into MiXCR, producing one record per CDR3 protein. The table records about 970,000 distinct CDR3 sequences, roughly half of them present only once. This specimen comes from a study of blood T cells in healthy people across ages. Roughly 10 milliliters of peripheral blood were drawn from each donor. Overall study results and limits: Naive T cell percentage and TCR beta diversity correlated strongly. Age brought a roughly linear fall in TCR beta diversity measured per million T cells.

The rearrangement uses TRBV5-1 and TRBJ2-3; 8 nucleotides agree with TRBD2. The sequence was collected from an older woman in good health. The sample consisted of blood. The CDR3 DNA follows: TGCGCCAGCAGCTTGGAGGGCGGGAGGTCAGATACGCAGTATTTT. Residues: CASSLEGGRSDTQYF.